Listed below are T cell receptor beta chains from one sample, sequenced in a study of glioma-infiltrating T cells after dendritic cell vaccination. This table comes from immunoSEQ multiplex PCR, and its TCRdb copy is limited to in-frame clones, with some not included. The sample consists of around 78,000 clones, less than 85% of them appearing once. This specimen was blood, taken after dendritic cell vaccination. Receptors originate from a human donor with glioblastoma. CDR3s include the opening cysteine and the closing phenylalanine or tryptophan. A D gene is named only where the DNA matches it firmly. The size of a clone is reported for some rows only, either as once, few or many, or as a class for expanded clones.

j_call: TRBJ2-4
v_call: TRBV19
clone_size: NA
d_call: NA
cdr3_nt: TGTGCCAGTAGTGACGCAGGGGCGCTAGCCAAAAACATTCAGTACTTC
cdr3_aa: CASSDAGALAKNIQYF

j_call: TRBJ2-7
v_call: TRBV6-6
clone_size: few
d_call: NA
cdr3_nt: TGTGCCAGCAATCGACAGGGAGGCTACGAGCAGTACTTC
cdr3_aa: CASNRQGGYEQYF

j_call: TRBJ1-6
v_call: TRBV4-3
clone_size: few
d_call: NA
cdr3_nt: TGCGCCAGCAGCCAAGAAGGGGTGTTGAATTCACCCCTCCACTTT
cdr3_aa: CASSQEGVLNSPLHF

j_call: TRBJ2-1
v_call: TRBV7-9
clone_size: NA
d_call: TRBD2
cdr3_nt: TGTGCCAGCAGCCCCGGGACTAACTCCTACAATGAGCAGTTCTTC
cdr3_aa: CASSPGTNSYNEQFF

j_call: TRBJ1-1
v_call: TRBV19
clone_size: once
d_call: NA
cdr3_nt: TGTGCCAGTAATGACTTCGCTGAAGCTTTCTTT
cdr3_aa: CASNDFAEAFF

j_call: TRBJ2-1
v_call: TRBV9
clone_size: NA
d_call: TRBD1
cdr3_nt: TGTGCCAGCAGCGAGACAGGGTACACCTACAATGAGCAGTTCTTC
cdr3_aa: CASSETGYTYNEQFF

j_call: TRBJ2-5
v_call: TRBV7-3
clone_size: NA
d_call: NA
cdr3_nt: TGTGCCAGCAGCACCACTAGATCCGAGACCCAGTACTTC
cdr3_aa: CASSTTRSETQYF

j_call: TRBJ2-3
v_call: TRBV5-6
clone_size: NA
d_call: NA
cdr3_nt: TGTGCCAGCAGCTTGGGTCTAGATCCGCAGTATTTT
cdr3_aa: CASSLGLDPQYF

j_call: TRBJ1-2
v_call: TRBV28
clone_size: NA
d_call: TRBD1
cdr3_nt: TGTGCCAGCAGCTGGGACAGGCTCTATGGCTACACCTTC
cdr3_aa: CASSWDRLYGYTF

j_call: TRBJ2-3
v_call: TRBV7-9
clone_size: NA
d_call: TRBD2
cdr3_nt: TGTGCCAGCAGCACTGATAGCGGGAGGCCCACAGATACGCAGTATTTT
cdr3_aa: CASSTDSGRPTDTQYF

j_call: TRBJ1-1
v_call: TRBV14
clone_size: NA
d_call: NA
cdr3_nt: TGTGCCAGCAGCCAAGCTTTAAACACTGAAGCTTTCTTT
cdr3_aa: CASSQALNTEAFF

j_call: TRBJ2-1
v_call: TRBV5-1
clone_size: NA
d_call: TRBD2
cdr3_nt: TGCGCCAGCAGCTTGACTAGCGGGAGTCCGGCCCATGAGCAGTTCTTC
cdr3_aa: CASSLTSGSPAHEQFF

j_call: TRBJ1-2
v_call: TRBV10-3
clone_size: NA
d_call: TRBD1
cdr3_nt: TGTGCCATCAGAGTAAGAGACAGGGAAGGTGGCTACACCTTC
cdr3_aa: CAIRVRDREGGYTF

j_call: TRBJ2-4
v_call: TRBV6-5
clone_size: NA
d_call: TRBD2
cdr3_nt: TGTGCCAGCAGTTTTAGCGGGGGGGCGGGGAACATTCAGTACTTC
cdr3_aa: CASSFSGGAGNIQYF

j_call: TRBJ1-5
v_call: TRBV7-9
clone_size: NA
d_call: NA
cdr3_nt: TGTGCCAGCAGCGCGGGGGAAAGGTATCCCCAGCATTTT
cdr3_aa: CASSAGERYPQHF

j_call: TRBJ2-7
v_call: TRBV2
clone_size: NA
d_call: TRBD2
cdr3_nt: TGTGCCAGCAGCGACATAACTCTCGCCGGGACTAGAGTTTACGAGCAGTACTTC
cdr3_aa: CASSDITLAGTRVYEQYF

j_call: TRBJ1-3
v_call: TRBV7-8
clone_size: NA
d_call: TRBD1
cdr3_nt: TGTGCCAGCAGCTTAGGCTTCGGGACAGATGCGGACACCATATATTTT
cdr3_aa: CASSLGFGTDADTIYF

j_call: TRBJ1-1
v_call: TRBV4-1
clone_size: NA
d_call: TRBD1
cdr3_nt: TGCGCCAGCAGCCGCGTCCCGGGACAGGGAGGAACTGAAGCTTTCTTT
cdr3_aa: CASSRVPGQGGTEAFF

j_call: TRBJ2-3
v_call: TRBV5-4
clone_size: NA
d_call: NA
cdr3_nt: TGTGCCAGCAGCTTGTCCGGGAGCTACACAGATACGCAGTATTTT
cdr3_aa: CASSLSGSYTDTQYF

j_call: TRBJ1-1
v_call: TRBV5-1
clone_size: NA
d_call: NA
cdr3_nt: TGCGCCAGCAGCTTACAGTTTTTGAACACTGAAGCTTTCTTT
cdr3_aa: CASSLQFLNTEAFF

j_call: TRBJ1-1
v_call: TRBV5-4
clone_size: NA
d_call: NA
cdr3_nt: TGTGCCAGCAGCCTAGATTCGACAGTGAACACTGAAGCTTTCTTT
cdr3_aa: CASSLDSTVNTEAFF

j_call: TRBJ2-7
v_call: TRBV9
clone_size: NA
d_call: NA
cdr3_nt: TGTGCCAGCAGCGTAGCCTCGGACACATACTACGAGCAGTACTTC
cdr3_aa: CASSVASDTYYEQYF

j_call: TRBJ1-6
v_call: TRBV7-9
clone_size: few
d_call: NA
cdr3_nt: TGTGCCAGCAGTTCAAAAAATTCACCCCTCCACTTT
cdr3_aa: CASSSKNSPLHF

j_call: TRBJ2-3
v_call: TRBV9
clone_size: NA
d_call: TRBD1
cdr3_nt: TGTGCCAGCAGCGGGGACAGGGGGCTCAACCCAGGTACGCAGTATTTT
cdr3_aa: CASSGDRGLNPGTQYF

j_call: TRBJ1-2
v_call: TRBV18
clone_size: NA
d_call: TRBD1
cdr3_nt: TGTGCCAGCTCACCCGAATCTTCGGGACAGTCTTATGGCTACACCTTC
cdr3_aa: CASSPESSGQSYGYTF

j_call: TRBJ2-1
v_call: TRBV19
clone_size: NA
d_call: NA
cdr3_nt: TGTGCCAGTAGTATACGGCAGGGGGGCAATGAGCAGTTCTTC
cdr3_aa: CASSIRQGGNEQFF

j_call: TRBJ1-2
v_call: TRBV7-3
clone_size: NA
d_call: TRBD1
cdr3_nt: TGTGCCAGCAGCTTACTGGGACAGGGGCGCTCGTTGGCCTTC
cdr3_aa: CASSLLGQGRSLAF

j_call: TRBJ2-7
v_call: TRBV6-5
clone_size: once
d_call: TRBD1
cdr3_nt: TGTGCCAGCAGGCCGAGTACAGGGGGTACCTACGAGCAGTACTTC
cdr3_aa: CASRPSTGGTYEQYF

j_call: TRBJ1-2
v_call: TRBV15
clone_size: few
d_call: NA
cdr3_nt: TGTGCCACCAGCAGAGATCACCTTGGGGCGTTTGGCTACACCTTC
cdr3_aa: CATSRDHLGAFGYTF

j_call: TRBJ2-2
v_call: TRBV23-1
clone_size: NA
d_call: NA
cdr3_nt: TGCGCCAGCAGTCACCGTCCCGTACAGGAACCGAACACCGGGGAGCTGTTTTTT
cdr3_aa: CASSHRPVQEPNTGELFF

j_call: TRBJ1-2
v_call: TRBV21-1
clone_size: NA
d_call: NA
cdr3_nt: TGTGCCAGCAGCAAATTACCGGCTAACTATGGCTACACCTTC
cdr3_aa: CASSKLPANYGYTF

j_call: TRBJ2-5
v_call: TRBV5-1
clone_size: NA
d_call: TRBD1
cdr3_nt: TGCGCCAGCAGCTTGGCATTAGGACAGGCCCAAGAGACCCAGTACTTC
cdr3_aa: CASSLALGQAQETQYF

j_call: TRBJ2-3
v_call: TRBV7-3
clone_size: NA
d_call: NA
cdr3_nt: TGTGCCAGCAGCTTAGTCTCGTTCGGGGGGCCTAGCACAGATACGCAGTATTTT
cdr3_aa: CASSLVSFGGPSTDTQYF

j_call: TRBJ2-1
v_call: TRBV27
clone_size: NA
d_call: TRBD1
cdr3_nt: TGTGCCAGCAGTTGGGACAGCGGATCCTACAATGAGCAGTTCTTC
cdr3_aa: CASSWDSGSYNEQFF

j_call: TRBJ2-3
v_call: TRBV4-1
clone_size: once
d_call: TRBD2
cdr3_nt: TGCGCCAGCAGCCAGAGGGGACTAGCGGGAGGGCTAGCGCAGTATTTT
cdr3_aa: CASSQRGLAGGLAQYF

j_call: TRBJ1-6
v_call: TRBV5-6
clone_size: NA
d_call: NA
cdr3_nt: TGTGCCAGCAGCTCTTACAGGAGCTCCTATAATTCACCCCTCCACTTT
cdr3_aa: CASSSYRSSYNSPLHF

j_call: TRBJ2-1
v_call: TRBV28
clone_size: NA
d_call: NA
cdr3_nt: TGTGCCAGCAACACGTACAATGAGCAGTTCTTC
cdr3_aa: CASNTYNEQFF

j_call: TRBJ2-7
v_call: TRBV10-3
clone_size: once
d_call: TRBD1
cdr3_nt: TGTGCCATCAGCACCGGGACAGTCTTGGGGGAGCAGTACTTC
cdr3_aa: CAISTGTVLGEQYF

j_call: TRBJ2-6
v_call: TRBV7-3
clone_size: few
d_call: NA
cdr3_nt: TGTGCCAGCAGCTTAACGGGCGCAGGCGCCTCTGGGGCCAACGTCCTGACTTTC
cdr3_aa: CASSLTGAGASGANVLTF

j_call: TRBJ1-2
v_call: TRBV4-1
clone_size: once
d_call: NA
cdr3_nt: TGCGCCAGCAGCCAAGATCGGGGATATGGCTACACCTTC
cdr3_aa: CASSQDRGYGYTF

j_call: TRBJ1-2
v_call: TRBV6-6
clone_size: few
d_call: NA
cdr3_nt: TGTGCCAGCAGCACTAACTATGGCTACACCTTC
cdr3_aa: CASSTNYGYTF

j_call: TRBJ2-7
v_call: TRBV5-1
clone_size: NA
d_call: TRBD2
cdr3_nt: TGCGCCAGCAGCTTGGGACTAGCAAGGGACGAGCAGTACTTC
cdr3_aa: CASSLGLARDEQYF

j_call: TRBJ1-2
v_call: TRBV25-1
clone_size: NA
d_call: TRBD1
cdr3_nt: TGTGCCACCGAACCTGGGACAGGCGCTAGGGGCTACACCTTC
cdr3_aa: CATEPGTGARGYTF

j_call: TRBJ2-3
v_call: TRBV28
clone_size: once
d_call: TRBD1
cdr3_nt: TGTGCCAGCAGTTTCCATACCAGTGGACAGGGCTCCGATACGCAGTATTTT
cdr3_aa: CASSFHTSGQGSDTQYF

j_call: TRBJ2-7
v_call: TRBV6-4
clone_size: NA
d_call: TRBD1
cdr3_nt: TGTGCCAGCAGTGACTCTGGGACAGCGTCAGAGCAGTACTTC
cdr3_aa: CASSDSGTASEQYF

j_call: TRBJ2-2
v_call: TRBV12-5
clone_size: NA
d_call: NA
cdr3_nt: TGTGCTAGTCCGAGGGGGCGGGACACGGGAAACACCGGGGAGCTGTTTTTT
cdr3_aa: CASPRGRDTGNTGELFF

j_call: TRBJ2-3
v_call: TRBV6-4
clone_size: once
d_call: NA
cdr3_nt: TGTGCCAGCAGTACGTTGGGCGCTAGCACAGATACGCAGTATTTT
cdr3_aa: CASSTLGASTDTQYF

j_call: TRBJ2-3
v_call: TRBV27
clone_size: NA
d_call: TRBD2
cdr3_nt: TGTGCCAGCAGTTTATCGACTAGCCTGGGGACAGATACGCAGTATTTT
cdr3_aa: CASSLSTSLGTDTQYF

j_call: TRBJ2-5
v_call: TRBV5-1
clone_size: NA
d_call: NA
cdr3_nt: TGCGCCAGCATGACGGAGTACCAAGAGACCCAGTACTTC
cdr3_aa: CASMTEYQETQYF

j_call: TRBJ1-1
v_call: TRBV5-4
clone_size: once
d_call: NA
cdr3_nt: TGTGCCAGCAGCTTGGCCGCCGGGAGGCAGAACACTGAAGCTTTCTTT
cdr3_aa: CASSLAAGRQNTEAFF

j_call: TRBJ2-1
v_call: TRBV27
clone_size: NA
d_call: NA
cdr3_nt: TGTGCCAGCAGCCGCTCTCCGACACAGGGTTACAATGAGCAGTTCTTC
cdr3_aa: CASSRSPTQGYNEQFF

j_call: TRBJ2-5
v_call: TRBV5-1
clone_size: NA
d_call: NA
cdr3_nt: TGCGCCAGCAGCTTCACTGACGGGGAGACCCAGTACTTC
cdr3_aa: CASSFTDGETQYF

j_call: TRBJ1-3
v_call: TRBV2
clone_size: NA
d_call: NA
cdr3_nt: TGTGCCAGCAGACACCGCTCTGGAAACACCATATATTTT
cdr3_aa: CASRHRSGNTIYF

j_call: TRBJ2-2
v_call: TRBV5-4
clone_size: NA
d_call: TRBD1
cdr3_nt: TGTGCCAGCAGCTCAGCAAAGACAGGGACGGGATCCGGGGAGCTGTTTTTT
cdr3_aa: CASSSAKTGTGSGELFF

j_call: TRBJ2-1
v_call: TRBV4-1
clone_size: NA
d_call: TRBD1
cdr3_nt: TGCGCCAGCAGCCAAGGCAGGACAGGGCTCAATGAGCAGTTCTTC
cdr3_aa: CASSQGRTGLNEQFF

j_call: TRBJ1-6
v_call: TRBV4-2
clone_size: few
d_call: TRBD1
cdr3_nt: TGTGCCAGCAGCCATCCGGGACAGGCTAATTCACCCCTCCACTTT
cdr3_aa: CASSHPGQANSPLHF

j_call: TRBJ2-1
v_call: TRBV5-1
clone_size: NA
d_call: TRBD2
cdr3_nt: TGCGCCAGCAGCCCGGAGGGACTAGCGGCATACAATGAGCAGTTCTTC
cdr3_aa: CASSPEGLAAYNEQFF

j_call: TRBJ1-2
v_call: TRBV28
clone_size: NA
d_call: NA
cdr3_nt: TGTGCCAGCAGTCCGATGCCTGGGGGGGCAGGGGGCTACACCTTC
cdr3_aa: CASSPMPGGAGGYTF

j_call: TRBJ2-2
v_call: TRBV30
clone_size: NA
d_call: NA
cdr3_nt: TGTGCCTGGAAATGGTCGGGAGTAGACACCAGGGAGCTGTTTTTT
cdr3_aa: CAWKWSGVDTRELFF

j_call: TRBJ1-2
v_call: TRBV4-3
clone_size: NA
d_call: TRBD1
cdr3_nt: TGCGCCAGCAGCCACCAGGGGGATGGCTACACCTTC
cdr3_aa: CASSHQGDGYTF